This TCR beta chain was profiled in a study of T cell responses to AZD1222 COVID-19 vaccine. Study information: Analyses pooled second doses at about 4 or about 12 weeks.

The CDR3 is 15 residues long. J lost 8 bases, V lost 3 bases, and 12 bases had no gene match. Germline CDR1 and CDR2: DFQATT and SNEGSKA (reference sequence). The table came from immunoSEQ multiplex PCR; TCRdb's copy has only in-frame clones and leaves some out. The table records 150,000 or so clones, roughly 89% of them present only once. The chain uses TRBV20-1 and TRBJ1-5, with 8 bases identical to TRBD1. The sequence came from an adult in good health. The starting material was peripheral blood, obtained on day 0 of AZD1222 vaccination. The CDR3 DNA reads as TGCAGTGCTAGTCTACAGGGGGGGGGTTGGGAGCCCCAGCATTTT. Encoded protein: CSASLQGGGWEPQHF.